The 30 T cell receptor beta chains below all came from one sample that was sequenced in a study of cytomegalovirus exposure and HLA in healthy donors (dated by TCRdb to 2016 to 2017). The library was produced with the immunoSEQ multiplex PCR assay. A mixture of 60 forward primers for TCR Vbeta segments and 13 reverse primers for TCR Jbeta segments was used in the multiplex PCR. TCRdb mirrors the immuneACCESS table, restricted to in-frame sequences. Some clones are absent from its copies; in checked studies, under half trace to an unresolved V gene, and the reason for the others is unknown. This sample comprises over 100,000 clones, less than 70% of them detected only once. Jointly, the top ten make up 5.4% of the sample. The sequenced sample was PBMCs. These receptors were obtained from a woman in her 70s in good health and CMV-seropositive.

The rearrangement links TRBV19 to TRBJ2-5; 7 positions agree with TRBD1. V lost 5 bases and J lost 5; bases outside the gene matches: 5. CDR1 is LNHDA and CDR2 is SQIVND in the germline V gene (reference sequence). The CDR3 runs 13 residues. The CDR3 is CASSQTGLETQYF. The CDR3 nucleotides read TGTGCCAGTAGTCAGACAGGGTTGGAGACCCAGTACTTC.

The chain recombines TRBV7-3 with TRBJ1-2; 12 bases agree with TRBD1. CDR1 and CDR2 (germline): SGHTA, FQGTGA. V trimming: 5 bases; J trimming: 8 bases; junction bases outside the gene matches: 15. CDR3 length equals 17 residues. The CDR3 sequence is CASSPTPPGQGAEGYTF. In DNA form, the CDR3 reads TGTGCCAGCAGCCCTACCCCACCGGGACAGGGGGCGGAAGGCTACACCTTC.

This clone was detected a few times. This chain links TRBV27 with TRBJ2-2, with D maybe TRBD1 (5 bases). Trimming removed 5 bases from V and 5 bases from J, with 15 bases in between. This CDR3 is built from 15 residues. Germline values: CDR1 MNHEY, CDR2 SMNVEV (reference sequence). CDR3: CASSLRVLGTGELFF. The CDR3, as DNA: TGTGCCAGCAGTCTCAGGGTATTAGGAACCGGGGAGCTGTTTTTT.

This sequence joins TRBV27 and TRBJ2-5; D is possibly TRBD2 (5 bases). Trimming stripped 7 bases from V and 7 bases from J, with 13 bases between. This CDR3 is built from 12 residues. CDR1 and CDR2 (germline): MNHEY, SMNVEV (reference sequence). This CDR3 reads CASTEPRGTQYF. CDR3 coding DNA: TGTGCCAGCACTGAACCCCGGGGGACCCAGTACTTC.

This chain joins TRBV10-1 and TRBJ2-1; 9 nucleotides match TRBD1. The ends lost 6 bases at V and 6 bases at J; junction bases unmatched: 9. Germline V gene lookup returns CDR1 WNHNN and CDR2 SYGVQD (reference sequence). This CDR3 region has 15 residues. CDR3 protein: CASRDTGGGGNEQFF. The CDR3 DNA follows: TGCGCCAGCAGGGATACAGGGGGCGGAGGCAATGAGCAGTTCTTC.

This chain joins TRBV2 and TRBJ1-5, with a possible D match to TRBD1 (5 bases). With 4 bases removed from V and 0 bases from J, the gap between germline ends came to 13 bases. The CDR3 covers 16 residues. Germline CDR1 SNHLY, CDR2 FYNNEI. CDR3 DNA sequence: TGTGCCAGCAGTGTAGGAGGGGTTCTTAGCAATCAGCCCCAGCATTTT. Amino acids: CASSVGGVLSNQPQHF.

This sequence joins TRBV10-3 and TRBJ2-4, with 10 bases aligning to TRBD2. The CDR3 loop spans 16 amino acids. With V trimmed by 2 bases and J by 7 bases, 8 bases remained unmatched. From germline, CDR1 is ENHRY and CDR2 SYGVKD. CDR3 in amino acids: CAISERTSGPSNIQYF. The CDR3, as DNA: TGTGCCATCAGTGAGAGGACTAGCGGCCCTAGCAACATTCAGTACTTC.

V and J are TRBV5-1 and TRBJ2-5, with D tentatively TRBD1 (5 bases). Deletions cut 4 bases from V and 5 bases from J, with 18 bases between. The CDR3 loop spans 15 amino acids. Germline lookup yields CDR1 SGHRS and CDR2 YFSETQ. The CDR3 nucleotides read TGCGCCAGCAGCATCGGAACAGGAGAGTGGGAGACCCAGTACTTC. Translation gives CASSIGTGEWETQYF.

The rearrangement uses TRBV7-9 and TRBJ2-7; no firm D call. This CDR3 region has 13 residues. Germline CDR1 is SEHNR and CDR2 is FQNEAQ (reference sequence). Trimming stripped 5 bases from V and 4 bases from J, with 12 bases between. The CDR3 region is CASSQDPVYEQYF. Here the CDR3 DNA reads TGTGCCAGCAGCCAAGATCCAGTTTACGAGCAGTACTTC.

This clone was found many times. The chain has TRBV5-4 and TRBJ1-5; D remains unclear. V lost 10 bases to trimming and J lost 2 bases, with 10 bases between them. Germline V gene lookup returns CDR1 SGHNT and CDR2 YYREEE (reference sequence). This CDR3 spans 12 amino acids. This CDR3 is CAWAWGNQPQHF. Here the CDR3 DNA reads TGTGCCTGGGCCTGGGGCAATCAGCCCCAGCATTTT. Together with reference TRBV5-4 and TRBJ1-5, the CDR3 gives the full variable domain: ETGVTQSPTHLIKTRGQQVTLRCSSQSGHNTVSWYQQALGQGPQFIFQYYREEENGRGNFPPRFSGLQFPNYSSELNVNALELDDSALYLCAWAWGNQPQHFGDGTRLSIL.

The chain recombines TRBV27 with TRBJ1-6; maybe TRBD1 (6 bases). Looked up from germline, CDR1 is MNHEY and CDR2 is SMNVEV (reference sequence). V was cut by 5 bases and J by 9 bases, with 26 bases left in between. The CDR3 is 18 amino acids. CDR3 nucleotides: TGTGCCAGCAGTCCCCTCTACTCCCGACAGGAGAGTGTTTCACCCCTCCACTTT. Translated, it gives CASSPLYSRQESVSPLHF.

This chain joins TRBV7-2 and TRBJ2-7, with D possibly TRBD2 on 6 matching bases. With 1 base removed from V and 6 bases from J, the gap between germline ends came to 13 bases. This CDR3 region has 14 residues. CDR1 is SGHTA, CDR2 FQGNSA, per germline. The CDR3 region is CASSLGRAVGEQYF. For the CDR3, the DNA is TGTGCCAGCAGCTTAGGGAGGGCCGTCGGCGAGCAGTACTTC.

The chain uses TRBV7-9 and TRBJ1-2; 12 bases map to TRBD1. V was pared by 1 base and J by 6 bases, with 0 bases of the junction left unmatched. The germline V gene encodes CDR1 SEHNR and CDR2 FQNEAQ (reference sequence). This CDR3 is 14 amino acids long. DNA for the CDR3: TGTGCCAGCAGCTTAGGGGACAGGGGGCATGGCTACACCTTC. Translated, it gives CASSLGDRGHGYTF. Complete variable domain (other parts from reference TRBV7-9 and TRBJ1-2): DTGVSQNPRHKITKRGQNVTFRCDPISEHNRLYWYRQTLGQGPEFLTYFQNEAQLEKSRLLSDRFSAERPKGSFSTLEIQRTEQGDSAMYLCASSLGDRGHGYTFGSGTRLTVV.

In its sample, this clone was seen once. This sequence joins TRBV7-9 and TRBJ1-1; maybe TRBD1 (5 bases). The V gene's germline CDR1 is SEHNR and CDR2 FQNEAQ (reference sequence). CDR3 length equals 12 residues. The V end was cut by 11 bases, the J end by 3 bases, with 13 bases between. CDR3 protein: CAAHGADTEAFF. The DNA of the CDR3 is TGTGCCGCCCATGGGGCGGACACTGAAGCTTTCTTT.

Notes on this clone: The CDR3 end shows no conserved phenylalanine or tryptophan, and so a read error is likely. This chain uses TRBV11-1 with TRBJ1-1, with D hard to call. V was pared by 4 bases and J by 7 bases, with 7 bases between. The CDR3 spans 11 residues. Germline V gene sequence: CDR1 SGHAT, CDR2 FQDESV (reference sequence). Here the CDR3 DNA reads TGTGCCAGCAGCTCTCCGGTTGAAGCTTTCGTT. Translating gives CASSSPVEAFV.

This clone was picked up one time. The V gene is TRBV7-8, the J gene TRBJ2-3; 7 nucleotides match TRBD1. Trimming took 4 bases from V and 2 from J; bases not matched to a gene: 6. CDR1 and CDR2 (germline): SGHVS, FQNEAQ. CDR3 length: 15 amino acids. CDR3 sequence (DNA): TGTGCCAGCAGCTCCCCGGGACAGCTCACAGATACGCAGTATTTT. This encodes CASSSPGQLTDTQYF.

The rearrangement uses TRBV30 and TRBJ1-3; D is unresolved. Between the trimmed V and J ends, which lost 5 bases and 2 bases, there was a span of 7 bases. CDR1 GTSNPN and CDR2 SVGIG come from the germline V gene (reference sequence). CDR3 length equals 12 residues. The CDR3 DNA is TGTGCCTGGGGGCCGACTGGAAACACCATATATTTT. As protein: CAWGPTGNTIYF.

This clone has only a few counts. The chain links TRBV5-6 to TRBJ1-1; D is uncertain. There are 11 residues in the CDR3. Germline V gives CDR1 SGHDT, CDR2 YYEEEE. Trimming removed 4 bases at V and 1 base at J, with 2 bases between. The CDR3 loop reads CASSQNTEAFF. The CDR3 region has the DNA TGTGCCAGCAGCCAGAACACTGAAGCTTTCTTT.

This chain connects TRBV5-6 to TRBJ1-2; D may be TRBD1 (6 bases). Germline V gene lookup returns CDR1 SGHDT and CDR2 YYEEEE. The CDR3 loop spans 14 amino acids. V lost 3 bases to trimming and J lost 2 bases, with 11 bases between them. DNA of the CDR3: TGTGCCAGCAGCTATAAACAGGGAAACTATGGCTACACCTTC. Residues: CASSYKQGNYGYTF.

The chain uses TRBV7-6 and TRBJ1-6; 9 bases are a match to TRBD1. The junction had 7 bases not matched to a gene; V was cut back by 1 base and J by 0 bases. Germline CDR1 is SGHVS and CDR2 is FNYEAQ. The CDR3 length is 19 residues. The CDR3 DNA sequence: TGTGCCAGCAGCTTAGTAGGGACAGGGAAGAGCTCCTATAATTCACCCCTCCACTTT. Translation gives CASSLVGTGKSSYNSPLHF.

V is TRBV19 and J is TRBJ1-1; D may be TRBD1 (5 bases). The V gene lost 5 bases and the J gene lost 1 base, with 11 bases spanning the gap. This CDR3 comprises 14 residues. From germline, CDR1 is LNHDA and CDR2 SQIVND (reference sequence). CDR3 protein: CASSQGTGNTEAFF. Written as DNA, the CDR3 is TGTGCCAGTAGTCAGGGCACGGGGAACACTGAAGCTTTCTTT. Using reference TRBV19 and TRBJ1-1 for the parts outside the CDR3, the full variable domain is DGGITQSPKYLFRKEGQNVTLSCEQNLNHDAMYWYRQDPGQGLRLIYYSQIVNDFQKGDIAEGYSVSREKKESFPLTVTSAQKNPTAFYLCASSQGTGNTEAFFGQGTRLTVV.

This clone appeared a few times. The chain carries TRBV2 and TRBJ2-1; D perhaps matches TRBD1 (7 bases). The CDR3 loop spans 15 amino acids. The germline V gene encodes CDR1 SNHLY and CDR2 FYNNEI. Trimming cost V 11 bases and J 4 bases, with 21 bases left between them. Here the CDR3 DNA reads TGTGCCTCCTCCTCCGGCGGGACAGAATACAATGAGCAGTTCTTC. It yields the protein CASSSGGTEYNEQFF.

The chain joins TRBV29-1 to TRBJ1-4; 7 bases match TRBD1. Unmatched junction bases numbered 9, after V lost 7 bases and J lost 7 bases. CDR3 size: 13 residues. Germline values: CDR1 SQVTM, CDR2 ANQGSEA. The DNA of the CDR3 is TGCAGCGCCGCCCGGGACAGCCGTGAAAAACTGTTTTTT. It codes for CSAARDSREKLFF.

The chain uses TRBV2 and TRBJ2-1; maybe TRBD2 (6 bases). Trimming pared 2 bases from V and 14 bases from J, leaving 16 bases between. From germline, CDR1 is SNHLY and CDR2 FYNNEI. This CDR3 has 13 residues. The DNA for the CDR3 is TGTGCCAGCAGTGAAAGGATCGGGAGCAAGGAGTTCTTC. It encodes CASSERIGSKEFF. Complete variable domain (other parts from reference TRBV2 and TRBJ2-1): EPEVTQTPSHQVTQMGQEVILRCVPISNHLYFYWYRQILGQKVEFLVSFYNNEISEKSEIFDDQFSVERPDGSNFTLKIRSTKLEDSAMYFCASSERIGSKEFFGPGTRLTVL.

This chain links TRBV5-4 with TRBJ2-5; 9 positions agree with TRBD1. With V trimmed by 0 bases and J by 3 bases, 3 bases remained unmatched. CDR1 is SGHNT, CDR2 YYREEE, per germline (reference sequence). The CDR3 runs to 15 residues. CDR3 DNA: TGTGCCAGCAGCTTGGGGGGACAGGGAAAAGAGACCCAGTACTTC. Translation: CASSLGGQGKETQYF.

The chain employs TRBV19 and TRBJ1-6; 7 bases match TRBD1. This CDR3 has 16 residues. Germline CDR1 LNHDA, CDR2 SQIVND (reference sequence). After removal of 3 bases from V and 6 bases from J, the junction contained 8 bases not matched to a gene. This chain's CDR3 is CASSINARQGNSPLHF. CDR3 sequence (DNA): TGTGCCAGTAGTATTAACGCGCGACAGGGTAATTCACCCCTCCACTTT.

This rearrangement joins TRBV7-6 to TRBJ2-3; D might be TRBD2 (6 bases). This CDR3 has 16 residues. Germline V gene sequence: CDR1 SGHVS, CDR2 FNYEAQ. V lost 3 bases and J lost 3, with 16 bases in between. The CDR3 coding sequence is TGTGCCAGCAGCTTGGGGCGGGGAGTCGTGACAGATACGCAGTATTTT. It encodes CASSLGRGVVTDTQYF.

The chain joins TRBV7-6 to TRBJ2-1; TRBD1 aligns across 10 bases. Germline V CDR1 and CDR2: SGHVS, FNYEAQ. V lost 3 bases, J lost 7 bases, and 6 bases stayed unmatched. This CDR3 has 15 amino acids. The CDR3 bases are TGTGCCAGCAGCTTGGGGACAGGGGAATTGAATGAGCAGTTCTTC. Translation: CASSLGTGELNEQFF.

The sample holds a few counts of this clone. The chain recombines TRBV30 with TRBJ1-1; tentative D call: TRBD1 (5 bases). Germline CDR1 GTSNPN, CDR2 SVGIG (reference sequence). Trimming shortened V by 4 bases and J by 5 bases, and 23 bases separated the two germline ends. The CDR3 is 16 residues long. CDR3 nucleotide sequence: TGTGCCTGGAAGCACTCAATTCTTGGGGCGGTGACTGAAGCTTTCTTT. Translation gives CAWKHSILGAVTEAFF.

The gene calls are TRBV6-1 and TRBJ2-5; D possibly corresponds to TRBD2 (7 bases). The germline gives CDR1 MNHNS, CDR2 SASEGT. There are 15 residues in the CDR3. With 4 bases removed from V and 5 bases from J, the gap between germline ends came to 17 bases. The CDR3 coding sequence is TGTGCCAGCAGTGGGGGGGGGACAAGTACGGAGACCCAGTACTTC. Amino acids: CASSGGGTSTETQYF.